This T cell receptor (beta chain) was profiled in a study of cytomegalovirus exposure and HLA in healthy donors. Comments on this clone: Its antigen is unknown.

Germline trimming cut 5 bases from V and 5 bases from J; bases unmatched to any gene: 2. The CDR3 has 13 amino acids. CDR1 and CDR2 from the germline V gene are LNHNV and YYDKDF (reference sequence). Notes on the study in general: The classifier was said to identify cytomegalovirus status with high specificity and sensitivity. According to a subsequent analysis, TCR clusters identified in the first cohort showed a tendency to co-occur across the 100 to 150 validation repertoires. It was approximately 150 TCR beta chains that were listed as cytomegalovirus-associated.

Separate from the roughly 670-subject first cohort, the 120-subject validation cohort was the one that the donors belonged to. Data came from immunoSEQ multiplex PCR; TCRdb stores just in-frame clones and leaves some out. The sample consists of 50,000 to 65,000 clones, 95% to 97% of them appearing once. The sample consisted of PBMCs. The clonotype comes from a woman between 18 and 29 years old in good health and CMV-seronegative. This chain uses TRBV15 with TRBJ1-5, with 8 bases matching TRBD1. The CDR3 sequence is CATSPQGDQPQHF. CDR3 nucleotides: TGTGCCACCAGCCCACAGGGGGATCAGCCCCAGCATTTT.